One T cell receptor (beta chain) is described in this entry. V was cut by 2 bases and J by 11 bases, with 25 bases left in between. Germline V gene sequence: CDR1 LNHNV, CDR2 YYDKDF (reference sequence). This CDR3 spans 17 amino acids. These data are taken from a study of blood T cell repertoires in COVID-19. For the study at large: Cohort 3 recovered donors had two negative PCRs, clearance, or symptom resolution. PBMCs, B-cell-depleted T cells, or T cells provided the cDNA or gDNA that made up the material.

Original data processing: It was from reference gene primer amplification that nucleated cell counts were estimated. Produced via immunoSEQ multiplex PCR; TCRdb's table is partial and in-frame only. The DNA was the basis for D and trimming; V, J and clone size are from that table. The sample contains a few hundred thousand clones, about 87% of which appear only once. Adults between about 18 and 95 years of age took part from 24 US areas. This chain links TRBV15 with TRBJ2-4, with D possibly being TRBD1 (6 bases). Specimen: PBMCs or T cells enriched from blood (not recorded which). The TCR sequence derives from a man aged 40-49 years in a cohort exposed to, infected with or recovered from COVID-19 (not recorded which). Here the CDR3 DNA reads TGTGCCACCAGCAGAAGCACTGCGGACAGACAAATAATCGTTCAGTACTTC. Amino acid sequence: CATSRSTADRQIIVQYF.